These T cell receptor beta chains were read from a single sample in a study of blood T cell repertoires in COVID-19. Here immunoSEQ multiplex PCR was the method, and the copy in TCRdb shows in-frame clones only, minus some. The sample records around 460,000 clones, 70% to 90% being singletons. Source material: peripheral blood. These receptors were obtained from a man between 18 and 35 years old with COVID-19, enrolled during active disease. Both conserved end residues are part of each CDR3. The D gene is left open where the match is weak. Clone size, where shown, is once, few, many, or a class for clones that have expanded.

cdr3_aa: CASSRDRGTGEAFF
cdr3_nt: TGTGCCAGCAGCCGGGACAGGGGGACGGGTGAAGCTTTCTTT
d_call: TRBD1
clone_size: -
v_call: TRBV5-6
j_call: TRBJ1-1

cdr3_aa: CSVRDRGPYEQYF
cdr3_nt: TGCAGCGTTAGGGACAGGGGACCTTACGAGCAGTACTTC
d_call: TRBD1
clone_size: -
v_call: TRBV29-1
j_call: TRBJ2-7

cdr3_aa: CASRWGGLGTEAFF
cdr3_nt: TGTGCCAGCCGCTGGGGGGGGCTGGGGACTGAAGCTTTCTTT
d_call: -
clone_size: -
v_call: TRBV28
j_call: TRBJ1-1

cdr3_aa: CSVVVSGANVLTF
cdr3_nt: TGCAGCGTGGTGGTTAGTGGGGCCAACGTCCTGACTTTC
d_call: -
clone_size: -
v_call: TRBV29-1
j_call: TRBJ2-6

cdr3_aa: CAWNTGGTEAFF
cdr3_nt: TGTGCCTGGAACACAGGGGGCACTGAAGCTTTCTTT
d_call: TRBD1
clone_size: -
v_call: TRBV30
j_call: TRBJ1-1

cdr3_aa: CASSRGLAGGTDTQYF
cdr3_nt: TGTGCCAGCAGTAGGGGACTAGCGGGAGGGACAGATACGCAGTATTTT
d_call: TRBD2
clone_size: -
v_call: TRBV6-2/TRBV6-3
j_call: TRBJ2-3

cdr3_aa: CASSVGLAGGPGETQYF
cdr3_nt: TGTGCCAGCAGCGTAGGGCTAGCGGGGGGGCCGGGAGAGACCCAGTACTTC
d_call: TRBD2
clone_size: -
v_call: TRBV9
j_call: TRBJ2-5

cdr3_aa: CASSDGGGSTEAFF
cdr3_nt: TGTGCCAGCAGTGACGGGGGGGGGAGCACTGAAGCTTTCTTT
d_call: -
clone_size: -
v_call: TRBV6-1
j_call: TRBJ1-1

cdr3_aa: CASSLSFLGLGDNEQFF
cdr3_nt: TGTGCCAGCAGCTTAAGTTTTTTGGGTCTAGGTGACAATGAGCAGTTCTTC
d_call: -
clone_size: -
v_call: TRBV7-3
j_call: TRBJ2-1

cdr3_aa: CASSNQGASGNQPQHF
cdr3_nt: TGTGCCAGTAGTAACCAGGGGGCAAGCGGCAATCAGCCCCAGCATTTT
d_call: TRBD1
clone_size: -
v_call: TRBV19
j_call: TRBJ1-5

cdr3_aa: CASSPPRRLAGPPLYEQYF
cdr3_nt: TGTGCCAGCAGCCCCCCGAGGCGTCTAGCGGGACCCCCTTTATACGAGCAGTACTTC
d_call: -
clone_size: -
v_call: TRBV21-1
j_call: TRBJ2-7

cdr3_aa: CASSQRAFSKDEQYF
cdr3_nt: TGCGCCAGCAGCCAGAGGGCGTTCAGTAAAGACGAGCAGTACTTC
d_call: -
clone_size: -
v_call: TRBV4-1
j_call: TRBJ2-7

cdr3_aa: CASSQEGAYGYTF
cdr3_nt: TGTGCCAGCAGCCAAGAGGGGGCCTATGGCTACACCTTC
d_call: -
clone_size: -
v_call: TRBV3-1/TRBV3-2
j_call: TRBJ1-2

cdr3_aa: CASSIEQGAIVSQPQHF
cdr3_nt: TGTGCCAGTAGTATAGAGCAGGGGGCGATTGTCAGCCAGCCCCAGCATTTT
d_call: TRBD1
clone_size: -
v_call: TRBV19
j_call: TRBJ1-5

cdr3_aa: CASSLVAGATEAFF
cdr3_nt: TGTGCCAGCAGCTTAGTCGCAGGGGCCACTGAAGCTTTCTTT
d_call: -
clone_size: -
v_call: TRBV7-9
j_call: TRBJ1-1

cdr3_aa: CASSLEGVINEKLFF
cdr3_nt: TGCGCCAGCAGCTTGGAGGGGGTTATTAATGAAAAACTGTTTTTT
d_call: -
clone_size: -
v_call: TRBV5-1
j_call: TRBJ1-4

cdr3_aa: CASSYSAGATYEQYF
cdr3_nt: TGTGCCAGCAGTTACTCGGCAGGGGCTACCTACGAGCAGTACTTC
d_call: -
clone_size: -
v_call: TRBV6-5
j_call: TRBJ2-7

cdr3_aa: CASSSSGARSKQYF
cdr3_nt: TGTGCCAGCAGCTCGAGCGGGGCCAGAAGTAAGCAGTACTTC
d_call: TRBD2
clone_size: -
v_call: TRBV5-6
j_call: TRBJ2-7

cdr3_aa: CASSLWSGKDTGELFF
cdr3_nt: TGTGCCAGCAGCTTATGGTCGGGGAAGGACACCGGGGAGCTGTTTTTT
d_call: -
clone_size: -
v_call: TRBV11-3
j_call: TRBJ2-2

cdr3_aa: CASCRDSRYGYTF
cdr3_nt: TGTGCCAGTTGCCGGGACAGTCGCTATGGCTACACCTTC
d_call: TRBD1
clone_size: -
v_call: TRBV12-3/TRBV12-4
j_call: TRBJ1-2

cdr3_aa: CSASPGRLGEQYF
cdr3_nt: TGCAGTGCTAGTCCCGGGAGGCTCGGCGAGCAGTACTTC
d_call: TRBD2
clone_size: -
v_call: TRBV20-1
j_call: TRBJ2-7

cdr3_aa: CASRLAGGPYEQYF
cdr3_nt: TGTGCCAGCAGATTAGCGGGAGGGCCATACGAGCAGTACTTC
d_call: TRBD2
clone_size: -
v_call: TRBV6-5
j_call: TRBJ2-7

cdr3_aa: CASSSGDSGYEQYF
cdr3_nt: TGTGCCAGCAGTTCCGGGGACAGCGGTTACGAGCAGTACTTC
d_call: TRBD1
clone_size: -
v_call: TRBV27
j_call: TRBJ2-7

cdr3_aa: CAISVAALNTEAFF
cdr3_nt: TGTGCCATCAGTGTGGCTGCCTTGAACACTGAAGCTTTCTTT
d_call: -
clone_size: -
v_call: TRBV10-3
j_call: TRBJ1-1

cdr3_aa: CATSAGLAGVTDTQYF
cdr3_nt: TGTGCCACCAGTGCCGGACTAGCGGGGGTAACAGATACGCAGTATTTT
d_call: TRBD2
clone_size: -
v_call: TRBV24-1
j_call: TRBJ2-3

cdr3_aa: CASSARRDTGELFF
cdr3_nt: TGTGCCAGCAGCGCCCGAAGAGACACCGGGGAGCTGTTTTTT
d_call: -
clone_size: once
v_call: TRBV21-1
j_call: TRBJ2-2

cdr3_aa: CASSTLNHQGGGGTDTQYF
cdr3_nt: TGTGCCAGTAGTACCCTCAATCACCAGGGGGGAGGTGGCACAGATACGCAGTATTTT
d_call: -
clone_size: -
v_call: TRBV19
j_call: TRBJ2-3

cdr3_aa: CASSPGTGGNAFF
cdr3_nt: TGTGCCAGCAGTCCCGGGACAGGGGGTAATGCTTTCTTT
d_call: TRBD1
clone_size: -
v_call: TRBV12-3/TRBV12-4
j_call: TRBJ1-1

cdr3_aa: CASSLLGPEETQYF
cdr3_nt: TGCGCCAGCAGCTTGCTTGGGCCAGAAGAGACCCAGTACTTC
d_call: -
clone_size: -
v_call: TRBV5-1
j_call: TRBJ2-5

cdr3_aa: CASSPPRLGGFRETQYF
cdr3_nt: TGTGCCAGCAGCCCCCCCCGGTTAGGGGGCTTTCGGGAGACCCAGTACTTC
d_call: TRBD1
clone_size: -
v_call: TRBV7-2
j_call: TRBJ2-5

cdr3_aa: CASILAGGPGMTGELFF
cdr3_nt: TGTGCCAGCATACTAGCGGGGGGGCCGGGTATGACCGGGGAGCTGTTTTTT
d_call: TRBD2
clone_size: -
v_call: TRBV6-4
j_call: TRBJ2-2

cdr3_aa: CASSFYRGETTNEKLFF
cdr3_nt: TGCGCCAGCAGCTTCTACAGGGGCGAGACAACTAATGAAAAACTGTTTTTT
d_call: TRBD1
clone_size: -
v_call: TRBV5-1
j_call: TRBJ1-4

cdr3_aa: CASSEVAGPPYEQYF
cdr3_nt: TGTGCCAGCAGTGAAGTCGCTGGGCCGCCCTACGAGCAGTACTTC
d_call: -
clone_size: -
v_call: TRBV2
j_call: TRBJ2-7

cdr3_aa: CASSLAARSGTGELFF
cdr3_nt: TGTGCCAGCAGCTTAGCAGCGAGGTCGGGGACCGGGGAGCTGTTTTTT
d_call: -
clone_size: -
v_call: TRBV7-9
j_call: TRBJ2-2

cdr3_aa: CATQQTQNTEAFF
cdr3_nt: TGTGCCACCCAACAGACCCAGAACACTGAAGCTTTCTTT
d_call: -
clone_size: -
v_call: TRBV2
j_call: TRBJ1-1

cdr3_aa: CAIRDFQDTGELFF
cdr3_nt: TGTGCCATCAGGGACTTCCAAGACACCGGGGAGCTGTTTTTT
d_call: -
clone_size: -
v_call: TRBV10-3
j_call: TRBJ2-2

cdr3_aa: CASSQDSTGIFYNEQFF
cdr3_nt: TGCGCCAGCAGCCAAGATTCGACGGGGATATTTTACAATGAGCAGTTCTTC
d_call: -
clone_size: -
v_call: TRBV4-1
j_call: TRBJ2-1

cdr3_aa: CASNLGETQYF
cdr3_nt: TGCGCCAGCAATCTAGGAGAGACCCAGTACTTC
d_call: -
clone_size: -
v_call: TRBV5-1
j_call: TRBJ2-5

cdr3_aa: CASSPGTGFTSPLHF
cdr3_nt: TGCGCCAGCAGCCCTGGGACAGGGTTTACTTCACCCCTCCACTTT
d_call: TRBD1
clone_size: -
v_call: TRBV5-1
j_call: TRBJ1-6

cdr3_aa: CASSELSGNTIYF
cdr3_nt: TGTGCCAGCAGTGAATTGAGTGGAAACACCATATATTTT
d_call: -
clone_size: -
v_call: TRBV25-1
j_call: TRBJ1-3